The next 14 T cell receptor beta chains were all read from a single sample in a study of shared clonotypes between healthy human individuals. Repertoires were generated with immunoSEQ multiplex PCR, while TCRdb's copy carries only in-frame clones and drops some. The sample carries around 500,000 clones, about 78% recorded once. Source material: PBMCs. These receptors came from a woman aged 40 to 50 in good health. Some clones in this sample may be carry-over from other donors' samples.

J is TRBJ1-4 and V is TRBV5-1; 7 nucleotides align to TRBD1. This CDR3 is built from 15 residues. Germline assignment: CDR1 SGHRS and CDR2 YFSETQ. V shed 5 bases and J 7 bases; nucleotides not matched to a gene: 11. The CDR3 loop is CASSPVGRDSEKLFF. The CDR3 coding sequence is TGCGCCAGCAGTCCGGTGGGTAGGGACAGTGAAAAACTGTTTTTT.

This chain links TRBV10-2 with TRBJ2-7, with D perhaps matching TRBD1 (6 bases). Per the germline V gene, CDR1 is WSHSY and CDR2 is SAAADI. Trimming removed 7 bases at V and 2 bases at J, with 9 bases between. The CDR3 covers 12 residues. The CDR3 bases are TGCGCCAGCAAACAGGGTGCCTACGAGCAGTACTTC. Translation: CASKQGAYEQYF.

The chain links TRBV2 to TRBJ1-1, with a possible D match to TRBD1 (5 bases). Germline V gene data show CDR1 as SNHLY and CDR2 as FYNNEI. The CDR3 runs to 13 residues. Between the trimmed V and J ends, which lost 7 bases and 3 bases, there was a span of 12 bases. The CDR3 is CASTEEGDTEAFF. The CDR3, as DNA: TGTGCCAGCACCGAGGAAGGGGACACTGAAGCTTTCTTT.

This clone was seen a few times. This chain links TRBV15 with TRBJ1-5; D is uncertain. Between the trimmed V and J ends, which lost 0 bases and 3 bases, there was a span of 6 bases. This CDR3 contains 14 residues. The germline V gene has CDR1 LNHNV and CDR2 YYDKDF (reference sequence). The CDR3 region has the DNA TGTGCCACCAGCAGAGACGGGTTCAATCAGCCCCAGCATTTT. Its protein is CATSRDGFNQPQHF.

V usage is TRBV29-1 and J usage is TRBJ2-3, with TRBD2 as a possible D gene (5 bases). The CDR3 has 13 residues. Trimming took 7 bases from V and 4 from J, leaving 15 bases between them. Per germline, CDR1 SQVTM and CDR2 ANQGSEA. The CDR3, as DNA: TGCAGCGAGAGGGCGTTTACGCCAGATACGCAGTATTTT. Protein: CSERAFTPDTQYF.

V usage is TRBV5-4 and J usage is TRBJ2-5, with 12 bases lining up with TRBD1. CDR3 length: 16 residues. Germline-derived CDR1 and CDR2 are SGHNT and YYREEE (reference sequence). After removal of 4 bases from V and 5 bases from J, the junction contained 9 bases not matched to a gene. CDR3 bases: TGTGCCAGCAGCCCTGGGGGGACAGGGGGCGCGGAGACCCAGTACTTC. It yields the protein CASSPGGTGGAETQYF.

The chain carries TRBV7-9 and TRBJ2-7; TRBD2 matches 10 bases. The CDR3 length is 14 residues. After removal of 3 bases from V and 7 bases from J, the junction contained 6 bases not matched to a gene. From germline, CDR1 is SEHNR and CDR2 FQNEAQ (reference sequence). The CDR3 here is CASSLGLAGVEQYF. The CDR3 coding sequence is TGTGCCAGCAGCTTGGGGCTAGCGGGAGTAGAGCAGTACTTC.

Notes on this clone: Possible read error: a much larger clone is one base away. This specimen includes other DNA sequences encoding the same CDR3. V and J are TRBV5-1 and TRBJ2-3; D possibly matches TRBD1 or TRBD2 (6 bases each). Looked up from germline, CDR1 is SGHRS and CDR2 is YFSETQ. Trimming pared 2 bases from V and 2 bases from J, leaving 9 bases between. There are 14 residues in the CDR3. The CDR3 reads CASSFGGPTDTQYF. Written as DNA, the CDR3 is TGCGCCAGCAGCTTTGGGGGGCCCACAGATACGCAGTATTTT.

V usage is TRBV7-9 and J usage is TRBJ2-1, with D maybe TRBD1 (6 bases). Trimming stripped 1 base from V and 9 bases from J, with 10 bases between. CDR1 and CDR2 from the germline V gene are SEHNR and FQNEAQ (reference sequence). This CDR3 is 13 amino acids long. DNA for the CDR3: TGTGCCAGCAGCTTAGTTTACAGGGTTGAGCAGTTCTTC. This sequence encodes CASSLVYRVEQFF.

This chain links TRBV5-4 with TRBJ2-6, with D perhaps TRBD1 or TRBD2 (5 bases each). The germline CDR1 and CDR2 sequences are SGHNT and YYREEE (reference sequence). The V gene lost 4 bases and the J gene lost 0 bases, with 14 bases spanning the gap. CDR3 length equals 17 residues. This CDR3 is CASSVGAGRSGANVLTF. CDR3 nucleotides: TGTGCCAGCAGCGTGGGAGCAGGGCGCTCTGGGGCCAACGTCCTGACTTTC.

V gene TRBV7-8 combines with J gene TRBJ1-5, with D perhaps TRBD1 (5 bases). V was pared by 1 base and J by 6 bases, with 7 bases between. The CDR3 consists of 13 residues. Per the germline V gene, CDR1 is SGHVS and CDR2 is FQNEAQ. CDR3: CASSLGGFQPQHF. CDR3 DNA: TGTGCCAGCAGCTTAGGGGGGTTTCAGCCCCAGCATTTT.

The chain is built from TRBV6-5 and TRBJ2-3; 9 bases are shared with TRBD1. Germline trimming cut 2 bases from V and 6 bases from J; bases unmatched to any gene: 9. In germline, CDR1 is MNHEY, CDR2 SVGAGI. There are 16 residues in the CDR3. The CDR3 is CASSYGVGTGFDTQYF. CDR3 bases: TGTGCCAGCAGTTACGGAGTGGGGACAGGGTTCGATACGCAGTATTTT.

The chain is built from TRBV27 and TRBJ2-7; TRBD2 matches at 11 bases. J gave up 4 bases and V 5 bases, and 4 bases lay outside the gene matches. This CDR3 region has 14 residues. Germline V gene sequence: CDR1 MNHEY, CDR2 SMNVEV (reference sequence). In DNA, the CDR3 is TGTGCCAGCAGTACGACTAGCGGGACGTACGAGCAGTACTTC. It is translated as CASSTTSGTYEQYF.

The chain combines TRBV4-1 with TRBJ1-2; the match to TRBD1 covers 10 bases. CDR1 and CDR2 from the germline V gene are MGHRA and YSYEKL. CDR3 length: 16 residues. The ends lost 1 base at V and 4 bases at J; junction bases unmatched: 6. CDR3 amino acids: CASSQVGQGFLYGYTF. CDR3 in DNA: TGCGCCAGCAGCCAAGTGGGACAGGGGTTCCTCTATGGCTACACCTTC.